This TCR beta chain was sequenced during a study of cytomegalovirus exposure and HLA in healthy donors. Vbeta (60) and Jbeta (13) primers were used in the PCR. Only in-frame clones appear in the TCRdb table, and some are missing; sequencing was by immunoSEQ multiplex PCR. The data show tens of thousands of clones, and the top ten clones hold 0.71%. Germline V lookup: CDR1 MNHEY, CDR2 SMNVEV (reference sequence). This CDR3 has 17 residues. With 1 base clipped from V and 0 bases from J, the junction kept 3 bases outside the gene matches. V is TRBV27 and J is TRBJ2-3; 11 bases map to TRBD2. The clonotype originates from a man between 25 and 39 years old in good health and CMV-seronegative. Source material: PBMCs. In DNA form, the CDR3 reads TGTGCCAGCAGTTTATGGGCTAGCGGGAGGAGCACAGATACGCAGTATTTT. Amino acids: CASSLWASGRSTDTQYF.